Listed below are T cell receptor beta chains from one sample, sequenced in a study of blood T cell repertoires in COVID-19. Measured with immunoSEQ multiplex PCR; TCRdb has only the in-frame clones, and not every one. The table records fewer than 500,000 clones, nearly 90% of them present only once. Sequencing used PBMCs or T cells enriched from blood (not recorded which). Receptor source: a woman aged 18-29 years with acute COVID-19. Each CDR3 is given with its conserved first and last residue. Fields, in order: clone size, J gene, CDR3 length, D gene, V gene, CDR3 protein, CDR3 DNA. D genes are given only for firm matches. Size tells how often a clone was seen (once, few, many) or the class of an expanded clone, and some rows leave it out.

size: .; J: TRBJ1-2; length: 13; D: TRBD1; V: TRBV2; CDR3: CATTDRERYGYTF; DNA: TGTGCCACCACGGACAGGGAGAGATATGGCTACACCTTC
size: .; J: TRBJ1-1; length: 15; D: .; V: TRBV9; CDR3: CASSVDIKGDTEAFF; DNA: TGTGCCAGCAGCGTAGACATCAAGGGGGACACTGAAGCTTTCTTT
size: .; J: TRBJ1-6; length: 16; D: TRBD1; V: TRBV18; CDR3: CASSLDRGGYNSPLHF; DNA: TGTGCCAGCTCTCTCGACAGGGGCGGGTATAATTCACCCCTCCACTTT
size: once; J: TRBJ2-2; length: 16; D: TRBD1; V: TRBV4-3; CDR3: CASSQGDRGNTGELFF; DNA: TGCGCCAGCAGCCAAGGGGACAGGGGGAACACCGGGGAGCTGTTTTTT
size: .; J: TRBJ2-3; length: 15; D: TRBD1; V: TRBV10-1; CDR3: CASSVGQGATDTQYF; DNA: TGCGCCAGCAGTGTGGGACAGGGGGCCACAGATACGCAGTATTTT
size: .; J: TRBJ1-5; length: 17; D: .; V: TRBV4-2; CDR3: CASSHRMTGGRNQPQHF; DNA: TGTGCCAGCAGCCATAGGATGACAGGAGGCCGCAATCAGCCCCAGCATTTT
size: .; J: TRBJ2-5; length: 16; D: .; V: TRBV7-8; CDR3: CASSLAYRRVQETQYF; DNA: TGTGCCAGCAGCTTAGCGTATAGGCGGGTTCAGGAGACCCAGTACTTC
size: .; J: TRBJ1-2; length: 11; D: .; V: TRBV20-1; CDR3: CSADIGGGYTF; DNA: TGCAGTGCGGACATCGGGGGAGGCTACACCTTC
size: .; J: TRBJ2-3; length: 18; D: TRBD2; V: TRBV5-1; CDR3: CASSLPTSGGADTDTQYF; DNA: TGCGCCAGCAGCTTGCCTACTAGCGGGGGGGCGGACACAGATACGCAGTATTTT
size: few; J: TRBJ1-4; length: 13; D: TRBD1; V: TRBV5-6; CDR3: CASSFLGQGKLFF; DNA: TGTGCCAGCAGCTTCTTGGGACAGGGGAAACTGTTTTTT
size: .; J: TRBJ2-1; length: 16; D: TRBD1; V: TRBV28; CDR3: CASSLDRGREDNEQFF; DNA: TGTGCCAGCAGTTTAGACAGGGGGCGGGAGGACAATGAGCAGTTCTTC
size: .; J: TRBJ1-6; length: 17; D: TRBD1; V: TRBV16; CDR3: CASRPRQGINYNSPLHF; DNA: TGTGCCAGCAGGCCCCGACAGGGAATAAATTATAATTCACCCCTCCACTTT
size: .; J: TRBJ2-3; length: 14; D: .; V: TRBV3-1/TRBV3-2; CDR3: CASSQTGSPDTQYF; DNA: TGTGCCAGCAGCCAAACAGGGAGCCCAGATACGCAGTATTTT
size: .; J: TRBJ1-1; length: 14; D: .; V: TRBV3-1/TRBV3-2; CDR3: CASSLGGLNTEAFF; DNA: TGTGCCAGCAGCCTGGGGGGTCTGAACACTGAAGCTTTCTTT
size: .; J: TRBJ1-2; length: 15; D: .; V: TRBV7-9; CDR3: CASSLADSPNYGYTF; DNA: TGTGCCAGCAGCTTAGCGGACTCACCTAACTATGGCTACACCTTC
size: .; J: TRBJ2-7; length: 17; D: TRBD2; V: TRBV4-3; CDR3: CASSQDPRTSGGVEQYF; DNA: TGCGCCAGCAGCCAAGATCCGAGGACTAGCGGGGGCGTTGAACAGTACTTC
size: .; J: TRBJ2-2; length: 15; D: .; V: TRBV9; CDR3: CASSVVEGSPGELFF; DNA: TGTGCCAGCAGCGTAGTTGAGGGTTCTCCCGGGGAGCTGTTTTTT
size: once; J: TRBJ1-3; length: 15; D: TRBD1; V: TRBV6-4; CDR3: CASRGQNFSGNTIYF; DNA: TGTGCCAGCCGGGGACAGAACTTCTCTGGAAACACCATATATTTT
size: .; J: TRBJ2-2; length: 16; D: .; V: TRBV10-1; CDR3: CASSDLHTLNTGELFF; DNA: TGCGCCAGCAGTGACTTGCACACCCTGAACACCGGGGAGCTGTTTTTT
size: .; J: TRBJ2-7; length: 15; D: .; V: TRBV7-9; CDR3: CASSLLQQGSHEQYF; DNA: TGTGCCAGCAGCTTATTGCAACAGGGTAGCCACGAGCAGTACTTC
size: once; J: TRBJ2-7; length: 15; D: .; V: TRBV7-8; CDR3: CASSPRQVSTYEQYF; DNA: TGTGCCAGCAGTCCCCGACAGGTCTCCACCTACGAGCAGTACTTC
size: .; J: TRBJ1-1; length: 12; D: TRBD1; V: TRBV12-3/TRBV12-4; CDR3: CASSLQGAEAFF; DNA: TGTGCCAGCAGTCTACAGGGGGCTGAAGCTTTCTTT
size: .; J: TRBJ2-3; length: 15; D: TRBD1; V: TRBV5-4; CDR3: CASSAGTGSTDTQYF; DNA: TGTGCCAGCAGCGCTGGGACAGGATCCACAGATACGCAGTATTTT
size: .; J: TRBJ2-2; length: 17; D: TRBD2; V: TRBV10-3; CDR3: CAISESNLAANTGELFF; DNA: TGTGCCATCAGTGAGTCGAATCTAGCGGCGAACACCGGGGAGCTGTTTTTT
size: .; J: TRBJ1-4; length: 15; D: TRBD1; V: TRBV27; CDR3: CASSPLQGATEKLFF; DNA: TGTGCCAGCAGTCCTTTACAGGGGGCTACTGAAAAACTGTTTTTT
size: .; J: TRBJ2-1; length: 15; D: TRBD2; V: TRBV24-1; CDR3: CATSGAGGEYNEQFF; DNA: TGTGCCACCAGTGGGGCGGGGGGTGAATACAATGAGCAGTTCTTC
size: .; J: TRBJ2-4; length: 13; D: TRBD1; V: TRBV28; CDR3: CASSLGQGDIQYF; DNA: TGTGCCAGCAGTTTGGGACAGGGGGACATTCAGTACTTC
size: .; J: TRBJ2-3; length: 15; D: TRBD2; V: TRBV28; CDR3: CASSLLAGGQDTQYF; DNA: TGTGCCAGCAGTCTATTAGCGGGAGGTCAAGATACGCAGTATTTT
size: .; J: TRBJ2-7; length: 12; D: .; V: TRBV6-5; CDR3: CASSTSYDEQYF; DNA: TGTGCCAGCAGCACCTCCTACGACGAGCAGTACTTC
size: .; J: TRBJ2-7; length: 15; D: TRBD2; V: TRBV29-1; CDR3: CSVAGTSGPGYEQYF; DNA: TGCAGCGTGGCCGGGACTAGCGGCCCCGGGTACGAGCAGTACTTC
size: .; J: TRBJ2-4; length: 14; D: .; V: TRBV12-1; CDR3: CASSLAVAKNIQYF; DNA: TGTGCCAGCAGCCTAGCGGTAGCCAAAAACATTCAGTACTTC
size: .; J: TRBJ2-1; length: 18; D: .; V: TRBV4-3; CDR3: CASSPLEAGYPSYNEQFF; DNA: TGCGCCAGCAGCCCCTTGGAAGCGGGTTATCCCTCCTACAATGAGCAGTTCTTC
size: .; J: TRBJ1-1; length: 20; D: .; V: TRBV27; CDR3: CASSSAFKAGIRLGNTEAFF; DNA: TGTGCCAGCAGTTCGGCCTTTAAAGCAGGGATAAGGCTTGGGAACACTGAAGCTTTCTTT
size: few; J: TRBJ1-5; length: 18; D: TRBD1; V: TRBV7-6; CDR3: CASSPAPGGPYSNQPQHF; DNA: TGTGCCAGCAGCCCCGCCCCAGGGGGCCCTTATAGCAATCAGCCCCAGCATTTT
size: .; J: TRBJ1-2; length: 14; D: .; V: TRBV28; CDR3: CASTLQGAGYGYTF; DNA: TGTGCCAGCACCCTACAAGGGGCAGGCTATGGCTACACCTTC
size: .; J: TRBJ1-2; length: 12; D: .; V: TRBV28; CDR3: CASSWNLEGYTF; DNA: TGTGCCAGCAGTTGGAACCTGGAGGGCTACACCTTC
size: .; J: TRBJ2-7; length: 14; D: .; V: TRBV5-1; CDR3: CASSLQDRRSEQYF; DNA: TGCGCCAGCAGCTTGCAAGACAGGCGTTCTGAGCAGTACTTC
size: .; J: TRBJ1-4; length: 14; D: TRBD1; V: TRBV5-8; CDR3: CASNLDRFDEKLFF; DNA: TGTGCCAGCAATTTGGACAGGTTCGATGAAAAACTGTTTTTT
size: .; J: TRBJ2-1; length: 16; D: TRBD1; V: TRBV3-1/TRBV3-2; CDR3: CASSHVDRGRPGEQFF; DNA: TGTGCCAGCAGCCACGTGGACAGGGGGCGTCCAGGTGAGCAGTTCTTC
size: .; J: TRBJ2-3; length: 15; D: .; V: TRBV29-1; CDR3: CSVELQGWGTDTQYF; DNA: TGCAGCGTTGAATTGCAGGGGTGGGGAACAGATACGCAGTATTTT
size: .; J: TRBJ1-1; length: 14; D: .; V: TRBV5-4; CDR3: CASSVITMNTEAFF; DNA: TGTGCCAGCAGCGTAATAACTATGAACACTGAAGCTTTCTTT
size: .; J: TRBJ1-2; length: 18; D: .; V: TRBV4-3; CDR3: CASSQDRETGLANYGYTF; DNA: TGCGCCAGCAGCCAAGATCGCGAAACAGGGTTGGCTAACTATGGCTACACCTTC
size: .; J: TRBJ2-1; length: 15; D: TRBD2; V: TRBV5-1; CDR3: CASSPGTSGYNEQFF; DNA: TGCGCCAGCAGCCCCGGGACTAGCGGTTACAATGAGCAGTTCTTC
size: .; J: TRBJ2-2; length: 14; D: TRBD1; V: TRBV7-2; CDR3: CASSLGRGTGELFF; DNA: TGTGCCAGCAGCTTAGGCAGGGGGACCGGGGAGCTGTTTTTT
size: once; J: TRBJ2-5; length: 14; D: TRBD2; V: TRBV27; CDR3: CASSFLAGEETQYF; DNA: TGTGCCAGCAGTTTCCTAGCGGGGGAAGAGACCCAGTACTTC
size: once; J: TRBJ2-7; length: 15; D: .; V: TRBV11-3; CDR3: CASSQPRQGLYEQYF; DNA: TGTGCCAGCAGCCAGCCCCGACAGGGACTCTACGAGCAGTACTTC
size: .; J: TRBJ1-1; length: 13; D: .; V: TRBV29-1; CDR3: CSLAQGANTEAFF; DNA: TGCAGCCTTGCTCAAGGGGCGAACACTGAAGCTTTCTTT
size: .; J: TRBJ1-3; length: 16; D: TRBD1; V: TRBV11-2; CDR3: CASSAGQASSGNTIYF; DNA: TGTGCCAGCAGCGCCGGACAGGCCAGTTCTGGAAACACCATATATTTT
size: .; J: TRBJ2-1; length: 12; D: .; V: TRBV5-1; CDR3: CASSLRRDEQFF; DNA: TGCGCCAGCAGCTTACGGCGGGATGAGCAGTTCTTC
size: .; J: TRBJ1-3; length: 14; D: TRBD1; V: TRBV10-3; CDR3: CAIRRQGSGNTIYF; DNA: TGTGCCATCAGGAGACAGGGATCTGGAAACACCATATATTTT
size: .; J: TRBJ2-1; length: 14; D: TRBD1; V: TRBV29-1; CDR3: CSVEKPGQGYEQFF; DNA: TGCAGCGTTGAAAAACCGGGACAGGGCTATGAGCAGTTCTTC
size: .; J: TRBJ2-2; length: 16; D: .; V: TRBV7-9; CDR3: CASSLQGLPTTGELFF; DNA: TGTGCCAGCAGCTTACAGGGGTTGCCGACAACCGGGGAGCTGTTTTTT
size: few; J: TRBJ1-1; length: 14; D: .; V: TRBV29-1; CDR3: CSVEGRAGNTEAFF; DNA: TGCAGCGTTGAGGGCAGGGCCGGGAACACTGAAGCTTTCTTT